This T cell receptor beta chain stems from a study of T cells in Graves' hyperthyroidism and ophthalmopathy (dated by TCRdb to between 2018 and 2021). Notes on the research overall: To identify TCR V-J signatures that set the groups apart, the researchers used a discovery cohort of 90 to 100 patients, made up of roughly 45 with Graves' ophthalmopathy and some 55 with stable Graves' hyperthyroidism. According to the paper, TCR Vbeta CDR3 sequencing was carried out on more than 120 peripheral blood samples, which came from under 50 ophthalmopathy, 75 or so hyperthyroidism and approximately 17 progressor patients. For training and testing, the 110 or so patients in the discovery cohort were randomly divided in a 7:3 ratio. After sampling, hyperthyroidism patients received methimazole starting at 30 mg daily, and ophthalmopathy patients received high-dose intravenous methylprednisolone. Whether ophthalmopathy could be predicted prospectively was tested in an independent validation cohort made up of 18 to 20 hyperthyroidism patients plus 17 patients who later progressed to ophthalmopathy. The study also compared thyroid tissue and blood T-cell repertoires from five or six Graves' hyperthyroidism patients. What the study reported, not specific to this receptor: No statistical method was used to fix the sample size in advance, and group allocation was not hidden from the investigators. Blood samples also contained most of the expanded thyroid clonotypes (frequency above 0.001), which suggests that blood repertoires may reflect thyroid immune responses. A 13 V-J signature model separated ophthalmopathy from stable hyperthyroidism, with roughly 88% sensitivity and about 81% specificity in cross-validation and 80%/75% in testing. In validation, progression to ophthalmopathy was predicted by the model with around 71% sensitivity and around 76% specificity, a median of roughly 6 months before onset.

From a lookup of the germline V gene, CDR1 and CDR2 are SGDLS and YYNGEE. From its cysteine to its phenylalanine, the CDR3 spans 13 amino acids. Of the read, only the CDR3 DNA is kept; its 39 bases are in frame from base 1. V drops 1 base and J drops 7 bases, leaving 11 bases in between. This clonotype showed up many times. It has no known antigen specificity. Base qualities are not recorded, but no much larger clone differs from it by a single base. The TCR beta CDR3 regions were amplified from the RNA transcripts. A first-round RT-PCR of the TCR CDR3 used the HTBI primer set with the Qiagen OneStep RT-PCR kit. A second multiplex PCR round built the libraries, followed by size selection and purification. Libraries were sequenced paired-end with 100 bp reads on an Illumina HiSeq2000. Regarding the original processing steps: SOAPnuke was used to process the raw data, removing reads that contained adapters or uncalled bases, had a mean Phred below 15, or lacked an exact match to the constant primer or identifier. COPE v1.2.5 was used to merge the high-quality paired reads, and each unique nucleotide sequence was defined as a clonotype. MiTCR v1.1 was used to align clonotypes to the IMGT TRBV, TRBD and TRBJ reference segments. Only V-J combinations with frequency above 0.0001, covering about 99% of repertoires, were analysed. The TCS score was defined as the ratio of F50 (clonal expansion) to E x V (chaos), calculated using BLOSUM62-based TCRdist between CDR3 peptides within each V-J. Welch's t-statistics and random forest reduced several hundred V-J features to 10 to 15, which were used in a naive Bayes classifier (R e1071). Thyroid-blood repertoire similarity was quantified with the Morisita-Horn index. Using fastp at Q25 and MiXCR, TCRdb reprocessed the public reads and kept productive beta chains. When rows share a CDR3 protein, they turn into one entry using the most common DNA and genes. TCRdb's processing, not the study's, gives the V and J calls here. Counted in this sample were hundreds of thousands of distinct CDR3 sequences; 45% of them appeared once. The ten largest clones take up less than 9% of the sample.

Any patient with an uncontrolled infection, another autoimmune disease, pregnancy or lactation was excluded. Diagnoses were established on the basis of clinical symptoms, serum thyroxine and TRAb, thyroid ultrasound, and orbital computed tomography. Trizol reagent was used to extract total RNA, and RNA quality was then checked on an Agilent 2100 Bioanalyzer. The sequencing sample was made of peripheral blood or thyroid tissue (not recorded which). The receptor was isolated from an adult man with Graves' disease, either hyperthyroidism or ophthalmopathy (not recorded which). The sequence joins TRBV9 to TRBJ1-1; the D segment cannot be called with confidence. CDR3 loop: CASSVYQSSEAFF. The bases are TGTGCCAGCAGCGTATACCAGAGCAGTGAAGCTTTCTTT.